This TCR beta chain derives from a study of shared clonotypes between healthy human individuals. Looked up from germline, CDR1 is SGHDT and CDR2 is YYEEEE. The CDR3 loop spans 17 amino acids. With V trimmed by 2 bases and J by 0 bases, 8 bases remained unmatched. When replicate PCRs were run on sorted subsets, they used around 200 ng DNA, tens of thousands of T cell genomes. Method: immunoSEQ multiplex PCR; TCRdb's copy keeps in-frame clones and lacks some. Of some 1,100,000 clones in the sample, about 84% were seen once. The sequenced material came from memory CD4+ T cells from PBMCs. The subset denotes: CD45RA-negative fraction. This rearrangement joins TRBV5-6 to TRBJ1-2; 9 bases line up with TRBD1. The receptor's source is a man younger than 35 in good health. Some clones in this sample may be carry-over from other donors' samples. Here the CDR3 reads CASSFGTGFYSNYGYTF. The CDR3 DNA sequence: TGTGCCAGCAGCTTCGGGACAGGGTTCTATTCTAACTATGGCTACACCTTC.